This entry describes one TCR beta chain. The CDR3 is 13 residues long. CDR1 and CDR2 from the germline V gene are SGDLS and YYNGEE. Trimming shortened V by 3 bases and J by 5 bases, and 6 bases separated the two germline ends. Repertoires were generated with immunoSEQ multiplex PCR, while TCRdb's copy carries only in-frame clones and drops some. The table includes 110,000 or so clones, approximately 94% detected once. Before surgery, patients took at least one anti-epileptic drug. This specimen comes from a study of brain T cells in children with intractable seizures. This clonotype originated in a boy younger than two with hemimegalencephaly and intractable seizures. The rearrangement joins TRBV9 to TRBJ1-6; weak D call: TRBD1 (5 bases). The specimen was peripheral blood, collected at surgery. The CDR3: CASSAGNNSPLHF. CDR3 bases: TGTGCCAGCAGCGCAGGGAATAATTCACCCCTCCACTTT.